This record looks at one T cell receptor (beta chain) sequence and its context. An immunoSEQ assay, version v3.0, was performed at survey level. Libraries were prepared by immunoSEQ multiplex PCR; TCRdb keeps only in-frame clonotypes and omits some of them. The sample lists 30,000 to 50,000 clones, about 85% occurring once. The entry originates in a study of long-term antiretroviral therapy in people with HIV. V was clipped by 2 bases and J by 6 bases, with 9 bases between them. This CDR3 contains 13 residues. Germline CDR1 is SGHTA and CDR2 is FQGNSA. Sample: unsorted PBMCs, taken 3.1 years after starting antiretroviral therapy. The chain joins TRBV7-2 to TRBJ2-3; D uncertain. This TCR came from a woman between 50 and 59 years old with HIV. The CDR3 DNA is TGTGCCAGCAGCTTACGCATTAGTGATACGCAGTATTTT. Its protein product is CASSLRISDTQYF.